The 12 T cell receptor beta chains presented below share a single source sample, sequenced in a study of T cells in Graves' hyperthyroidism and ophthalmopathy. TCR beta CDR3 regions were amplified from RNA transcripts. TCR CDR3 regions were first amplified by RT-PCR with HTBI primers. TCRdb processed the multiplex PCR reads anew with MiXCR; each CDR3 protein has one entry. This table holds a few hundred thousand distinct CDR3 sequences, approximately 14% found once. The sequenced material came from blood. These TCRs come from a woman aged 40 to 55 with Graves' hyperthyroidism.

This clonotype was observed at least ten times. The chain recombines TRBV6-1 with TRBJ2-7; 11 bases map to TRBD1. The germline CDR1 and CDR2 sequences are MNHNS and SASEGT. Losses at the gene ends were 5 bases for V and 6 bases for J; bases not matched to a gene: 9. CDR3 length: 15 residues. CDR3 amino acids: CASSPSPGTGGEQYF. The CDR3, as DNA: TGTGCCAGCAGTCCCTCCCCAGGGACAGGGGGCGAGCAGTACTTC.

This clonotype has just a few counts. This chain links TRBV20-1 with TRBJ2-1; D is unresolved. This CDR3 comprises 14 residues. The germline V and J ends were trimmed by 0 bases and 0 bases, with 6 bases remaining between them. From germline, CDR1 is DFQATT and CDR2 SNEGSKA (reference sequence). The DNA for the CDR3 is TGCAGTGCTAGAGACGCTAGCTCCTACAATGAGCAGTTCTTC. Amino acid sequence: CSARDASSYNEQFF.

This clonotype was picked up many times. The V gene is TRBV10-3, the J gene TRBJ1-1, with TRBD1 matching 8 bases. Germline-derived CDR1 and CDR2 are ENHRY and SYGVKD. The CDR3 runs 14 residues. V gave up 4 bases and J gave up 0 bases; unmatched junction bases: 1. The CDR3 is CAISGTGMNTEAFF. The CDR3 DNA sequence: TGTGCCATCAGTGGGACAGGGATGAACACTGAAGCTTTCTTT.

Many counts were recorded for this clonotype. V and J are TRBV7-2 and TRBJ1-2; no definite D call. This CDR3 is 14 amino acids long. The ends were cut back, 10 bases at V and 5 bases at J, with 20 bases in the middle. Germline V gene lookup returns CDR1 SGHTA and CDR2 FQGNSA. CDR3 bases: TGTGCCAACGCGGACGGGAATATTCCGTATGGCTACACCTTC. Encoded protein: CANADGNIPYGYTF.

The chain uses TRBV12-3 or TRBV12-4 and TRBJ1-2; 9 bases fit TRBD1. The CDR3 consists of 15 residues. V dropped 2 bases and J dropped 6; count of bases not matched to a gene: 7. The CDR3 loop is CASSLSWDRVDGYTF. DNA for the CDR3: TGTGCCAGCAGTTTATCGTGGGACAGGGTTGATGGCTACACCTTC.

This clonotype was detected a few times. This may arise from a read error, as a much more abundant clone is one base away. The rearrangement links TRBV28 to TRBJ2-1; a weak D match, TRBD1 (5 bases). CDR3 length equals 17 residues. The V end lost 3 bases, the J end lost 4 bases, and 19 bases lay between the germline ends. Looked up from germline, CDR1 is MDHEN and CDR2 is SYDVKM. The CDR3 reads CASSLPETAQTYNEQFF. CDR3 bases: TGTGCCAGCAGTTTGCCGGAGACAGCTCAGACGTACAATGAGCAGTTCTTC.

This clonotype appeared many times. The chain combines TRBV27 with TRBJ2-4; D gene unclear. Germline CDR1 and CDR2: MNHEY and SMNVEV (reference sequence). This CDR3 spans 14 amino acids. The germline V and J ends were trimmed by 5 bases and 0 bases, with 8 bases remaining between them. CDR3 residues: CASSAITAKNIQYF. Written as DNA, the CDR3 is TGTGCCAGCAGTGCCATTACAGCCAAAAACATTCAGTACTTC.

The sample holds a few counts of this clonotype. The rearrangement uses TRBV24-1 and TRBJ2-7, with 7 bases identical to TRBD1. Germline loops: CDR1 KGHDR, CDR2 SFDVKD. CDR3 length equals 18 residues. V lost 4 bases to trimming and J lost 3 bases; unmatched junction nucleotides: 17. The chain's CDR3 is CATSDCPTGTESNYEQYF. As DNA, the CDR3 is TGTGCCACCAGTGACTGCCCAACCGGGACAGAGTCGAACTACGAGCAGTACTTC.

This clonotype was seen many times. The chain combines TRBV30 with TRBJ2-2, with D maybe TRBD2 (6 bases). Trimming stripped 2 bases from V and 6 bases from J, with 22 bases between. The CDR3 consists of 17 residues. CDR1 and CDR2 from the germline V gene are GTSNPN and SVGIG (reference sequence). CDR3 bases: TGTGCCTGGAGTCGTAGGGCCTCAGGGACTGGGGCCGGGGAGCTGTTTTTT. Its translation is CAWSRRASGTGAGELFF. Combining the CDR3 with reference TRBV30 and TRBJ2-2 gives the whole variable domain SQTIHQWPATLVQPVGSPLSLECTVEGTSNPNLYWYRQAAGRGLQLLFYSVGIGQISSEVPQNLSASRPQDRQFILSSKKLLLSDSGFYLCAWSRRASGTGAGELFFGEGSRLTVL.

The sample holds many counts of this clonotype. The rearrangement uses TRBV24-1 and TRBJ1-5; weak D call: TRBD1 (6 bases). CDR1 is KGHDR, CDR2 SFDVKD, per germline. There are 15 residues in the CDR3. V shed 4 bases and J shed 5 bases, with 14 bases lying between them. CDR3 region: CATSDRTGTHQPQHF. CDR3 nucleotides: TGTGCCACCAGTGACAGAACAGGGACCCATCAGCCCCAGCATTTT.

This clonotype was counted ten times or more. The chain joins TRBV30 to TRBJ2-7; D possibly corresponds to TRBD1 (5 bases). Germline V gives CDR1 GTSNPN, CDR2 SVGIG (reference sequence). The CDR3 extends over 12 amino acids. Deletions cut 3 bases from V and 0 bases from J, with 6 bases between. The CDR3 sequence: CAWSRDSYEQYF. The DNA of the CDR3 is TGTGCCTGGAGCAGGGACTCCTACGAGCAGTACTTC.

Ten or more counts support this clonotype. The V call is TRBV3-1, the J call TRBJ1-5; 8 bases are a match to TRBD1. This CDR3 region has 14 residues. Looked up from germline, CDR1 is LGHDT and CDR2 is YNNKEL (reference sequence). V lost 4 bases, J lost 9 bases, and 8 bases stayed unmatched. CDR3 sequence (DNA): TGTGCCAGCAGCCTAGACAGGGGCGGGGGGCCCCAGCATTTT. It encodes CASSLDRGGGPQHF. The full variable domain, with the rest looked up from reference TRBV3-1 and TRBJ1-5, is DTAVSQTPKYLVTQMGNDKSIKCEQNLGHDTMYWYKQDSKKFLKIMFSYNNKELIINETVPNRFSPKSPDKAHLNLHINSLELGDSAVYFCASSLDRGGGPQHFGDGTRLSIL.